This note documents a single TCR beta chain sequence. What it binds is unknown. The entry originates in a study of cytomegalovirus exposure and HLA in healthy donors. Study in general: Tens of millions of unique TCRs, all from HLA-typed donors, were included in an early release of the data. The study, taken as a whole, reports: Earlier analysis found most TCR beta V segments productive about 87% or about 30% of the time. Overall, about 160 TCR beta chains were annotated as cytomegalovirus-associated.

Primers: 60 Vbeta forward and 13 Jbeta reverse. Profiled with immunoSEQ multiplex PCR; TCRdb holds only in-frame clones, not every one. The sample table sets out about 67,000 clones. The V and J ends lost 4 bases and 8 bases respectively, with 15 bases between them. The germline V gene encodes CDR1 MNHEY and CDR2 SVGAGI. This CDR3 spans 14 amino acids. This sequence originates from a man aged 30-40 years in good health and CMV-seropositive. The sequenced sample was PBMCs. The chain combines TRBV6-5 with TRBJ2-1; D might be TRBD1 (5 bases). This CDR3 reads CASSSTARVDEQFF. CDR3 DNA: TGTGCCAGCAGTTCGACAGCCCGGGTTGATGAGCAGTTCTTC.